This T cell receptor beta chain stems from a study of blood T cell repertoires in COVID-19. The CDR3 spans 14 residues. The germline gives CDR1 MDHEN, CDR2 SYDVKM. V was trimmed by 7 bases and J by 7 bases, leaving 18 bases between them. TCRdb keeps only in-frame clones here, not all; method: immunoSEQ multiplex PCR. The sample has roughly 69,000 clones; about 82% are singletons. Sequencing was performed on PBMCs or T cells enriched from blood (not recorded which). The chain links TRBV28 to TRBJ2-3; a possible D gene is TRBD1 (6 bases). The source is a woman aged 40 to 50 with acute COVID-19. CDR3 in amino acids: CASTYRVEGHTQYF. The CDR3, as DNA: TGTGCCAGCACCTACAGGGTCGAGGGACATACGCAGTATTTT.